This T cell receptor beta chain was sequenced for a study of shared clonotypes between healthy human individuals. As concerns this clone: Its target is unknown.

Whole-study findings and limits: Naive subsets typically showed greater estimated richness than memory subsets.

Measured with immunoSEQ multiplex PCR; TCRdb has only the in-frame clones, and not every one. The sample has 1.4 million or so clones, about 98.5% seen once. The CDR3 has 17 amino acids. V dropped 2 bases and J dropped 4; count of bases not matched to a gene: 7. CDR1 is SGHAT, CDR2 FQNNGV, per germline. The sequencing input was naive CD4+ T cells sorted from blood. The subset denotes: CD45RA+ positively selected. The rearrangement links TRBV11-2 to TRBJ2-3; 12 bases match TRBD2. This TCR was recovered from a man aged 30 to 45 in good health. The CDR3 is CASSLLLAGGSADTQYF. The CDR3 DNA sequence: TGTGCCAGCAGCTTACTCCTAGCGGGAGGGTCCGCAGATACGCAGTATTTT. The full variable domain, in which reference TRBV11-2 and TRBJ2-3 provide the parts outside the CDR3, is EAGVAQSPRYKIIEKRQSVAFWCNPISGHATLYWYQQILGQGPKLLIQFQNNGVVDDSQLPKDRFSAERLKGVDSTLKIQPAKLEDSAVYLCASSLLLAGGSADTQYFGPGTRLTVL.